The entry below describes one TCR beta chain. Trimming pared 3 bases from V and 2 bases from J, leaving 7 bases between. The CDR3 has 13 residues. The germline gives CDR1 SGHDT, CDR2 YYEEEE. The data originate from a study of blood T cell repertoires in COVID-19. As for the study in general: Some COVID-19 samples were acute and others convalescent; all came from the United States, Italy and Spain. The cDNA or gDNA used as material had been derived from T cells, B-cell-depleted T cells, or PBMCs.

The protocol was immunoSEQ multiplex PCR, while the TCRdb copy is restricted to in-frame clones and leaves out a portion. The sample comprises about 210,000 clones, around four fifths of which are singletons, and around 9.2% rests with the top ten. Recovered participants had two consecutive negative NP/OP PCR tests, healthcare professional clearance, or symptom resolution. The clonotype comes from a middle-aged man who had recovered from COVID-19. The J gene is TRBJ2-3, the V gene TRBV5-6, with D possibly TRBD1 on 5 matching bases. The sample comprised PBMCs or T cells enriched from blood (not recorded which). CDR3 nucleotide sequence: TGTGCCAGCAGCTCGGACACCACAGATACGCAGTATTTT. Its protein product is CASSSDTTDTQYF.